One T cell receptor beta chain is described in this entry. As handled by the study authors: Amplification of reference gene primers provided the estimated nucleated cell counts. Generated by immunoSEQ multiplex PCR, the TCRdb table keeps only in-frame clones and is missing some. D and trimming were read from the DNA, whereas the V and J calls and clone size are those reported in that table. The repertoire holds some 48,000 clones, about nine tenths seen once, with 5% to 5.5% in the top ten. This specimen belongs to a study of blood T cell repertoires in COVID-19. Whole-study context: Material from acute and convalescent COVID-19 was sourced from the United States, Italy and Spain.

The germline V and J ends were trimmed by 6 bases and 1 base, with 12 bases remaining between them. In germline, CDR1 is SNHLY, CDR2 FYNNEI. This CDR3 is 14 amino acids long. The chain links TRBV2 to TRBJ2-5; D is perhaps TRBD2 (6 bases). The sequence was collected from an older man with acute or convalescent COVID-19. Sequenced sample: peripheral blood. CDR3 in DNA: TGTGCCAGCAGAGGAGGGAAGGGCCAAGAGACCCAGTACTTC. Encoded protein: CASRGGKGQETQYF.